The clone carrying this T cell receptor beta chain has only a few counts. Its antigen is not known. CD4+ naive, central memory, regulatory and stem cell-like memory cells were sorted via CD45RO/CCR7/CD25/CD127/CD95/CD27. The record originates from a study of beta chain features in type 1 diabetes. Overall study context: Patients shared similar age, gender and cell yields with healthy donors. Study results and limitations: It was among patients, rather than healthy donors, that naive, central memory and Treg TCRB repertoires appeared more similar. Across all four CD4+ subsets, people with type 1 diabetes showed modestly shorter TCRB CDR3s.

V shed 1 base and J shed 6 bases, with 10 bases lying between them. Germline assignment: CDR1 SGHTA and CDR2 FQGNSA. This CDR3 has 13 amino acids. Investigators reverse transcribed all isolated RNA, so they sequenced expressed TCRB transcripts. The table came from immunoSEQ multiplex PCR; TCRdb's copy has only in-frame clones and leaves some out. The sample holds under 200,000 clones; 6.5% to 10% are singletons and the top ten take approximately 0.54%. This sequence joins TRBV7-2 and TRBJ2-7; D remains unclear. The TCR originated in a woman between 18 and 29 years old with type 1 diabetes. Material for sequencing was central memory CD4+ T cells from blood. Here the CDR3 reads CASSLDSAGEQYF. The CDR3 DNA reads as TGTGCCAGCAGCTTAGATTCGGCAGGCGAGCAGTACTTC.